This TCR beta chain was recorded in a study of shared clonotypes between healthy human individuals. Notes on the study in general: Donor clonotype sharing was expected to depend on sequencing depth.

TCRdb keeps only in-frame clones here, not all; method: immunoSEQ multiplex PCR. The data show some 95,000 clones, roughly three quarters seen once. For this clone: Its antigen is undetermined.

All donors were Caucasian adults living in Nashville, Tennessee. Germline values: CDR1 MRHNA, CDR2 SNTAGT. V shed 2 bases and J shed 5 bases, with 4 bases lying between them. The CDR3 runs 13 residues. The clonotype comes from a young man in good health. The chain uses TRBV6-4 and TRBJ1-6; unclear D gene. Sequences were obtained from memory CD8+ T cells sorted from blood. Subset reported: CD45RO+ cells pooled with CCR7-negative TemRA cells. This chain's CDR3 is CASSDRDNSPLHF. CDR3 DNA sequence: TGTGCCAGCAGTGACAGGGATAATTCACCCCTCCACTTT.